The following is a T cell receptor beta chain sequence with its context. In germline, CDR1 is LNHDA, CDR2 SQIVND (reference sequence). This CDR3 is 14 amino acids long. V lost 3 bases and J lost 6; bases outside the gene matches: 5. The method was immunoSEQ multiplex PCR; TCRdb's version includes in-frame clones alone and lacks a portion of them. This table has 180,000 or so clones, approximately 86% appearing once. This entry comes from a study of T cell responses to AZD1222 COVID-19 vaccine. Source: peripheral blood, taken on day 0 of AZD1222 vaccination. The TCR sequence derives from an adult in good health. The V gene is TRBV19, the J gene TRBJ1-1; 9 bases fit TRBD1. In nucleotides, the CDR3 is TGTGCCAGTAGTATTGGACAGGGGAGTGCTGAAGCTTTCTTT. Residues: CASSIGQGSAEAFF.